Below are 21 T cell receptor beta chains sequenced from a single sample in a study of shared clonotypes between healthy human individuals. Sequencing used immunoSEQ multiplex PCR; TCRdb keeps in-frame clones, though not all of them. This sample carries approximately 1,500,000 clones, around 98% of them seen once, and the ten largest clones take approximately 0.45%. Sequencing was performed on naive CD4+ T cells sorted from blood. Subset: CD45RA+ positively selected. These receptors all stem from a man in his thirties or forties in good health.

The gene calls are TRBV2 and TRBJ2-7; a possible D gene is TRBD1 (6 bases). The germline V and J ends were trimmed by 3 bases and 3 bases, with 15 bases remaining between them. Germline lookup yields CDR1 SNHLY and CDR2 FYNNEI. CDR3 size: 15 residues. The CDR3 protein is CASSDVQGLIYEQYF. CDR3 nucleotides: TGTGCCAGCAGTGATGTCCAGGGGCTTATCTACGAGCAGTACTTC.

The gene calls are TRBV5-6 and TRBJ1-1; TRBD1 might be the D (5 bases). This CDR3 region has 13 residues. Germline assignment: CDR1 SGHDT and CDR2 YYEEEE. V was clipped by 4 bases and J by 2 bases, with 9 bases between them. As DNA, the CDR3 is TGTGCCAGCAGCCGCAGGGTAAACACTGAAGCTTTCTTT. Translation: CASSRRVNTEAFF.

The chain uses TRBV4-1 and TRBJ1-5; no clear D gene. This CDR3 is 8 amino acids long. Germline V gene lookup returns CDR1 MGHRA and CDR2 YSYEKL. CDR3 coding DNA: TGCCCCCGAACGCCCCAGCATTTT. This sequence encodes CPRTPQHF.

The V call is TRBV7-9, the J call TRBJ2-7; D is ambiguous. Trimming removed 2 bases from V and 0 bases from J, with 11 bases in between. The CDR3 sequence is 15 residues long. Germline V gene lookup returns CDR1 SEHNR and CDR2 FQNEAQ (reference sequence). CDR3 protein: CASSLSSRSSYEQYF. The CDR3 DNA sequence: TGTGCCAGCAGCTTATCTTCTCGCAGCTCCTACGAGCAGTACTTC.

The chain combines TRBV9 with TRBJ1-3; D remains ambiguous. Trimming shortened V by 0 bases and J by 1 base, and 11 bases separated the two germline ends. The CDR3 loop spans 16 amino acids. Per germline, CDR1 SGDLS and CDR2 YYNGEE. CDR3 residues: CASSVEQLASGNTIYF. The CDR3 region has the DNA TGTGCCAGCAGCGTAGAGCAGTTGGCGTCTGGAAACACCATATATTTT.

The chain is built from TRBV29-1 and TRBJ2-3; a possible D gene is TRBD1 (6 bases). CDR1 is SQVTM, CDR2 ANQGSEA, per germline. V lost 8 bases to trimming and J lost 0 bases, with 12 bases between them. The CDR3 runs to 13 residues. CDR3 coding DNA: TGCAGCTTCGGCAGGGGTAGCACAGATACGCAGTATTTT. Translating it yields CSFGRGSTDTQYF.

The rearrangement links TRBV28 to TRBJ1-3; D unclear. Between the trimmed V and J ends, which lost 8 bases and 0 bases, there was a span of 14 bases. This CDR3 has 15 residues. Germline CDR1 MDHEN, CDR2 SYDVKM. This CDR3 is CASHRSGRSGNTIYF. In nucleotides, the CDR3 is TGTGCCAGCCATCGATCCGGCCGCTCTGGAAACACCATATATTTT.

This chain links TRBV18 with TRBJ1-1, with D possibly TRBD1 on 6 matching bases. Trimming left V 2 bases short and J 7 bases short, with 11 bases between. The CDR3 extends over 13 amino acids. Looked up from germline, CDR1 is KGHSH and CDR2 is LQKENI. The CDR3 spells CASSPKQGGEAFF. CDR3 DNA sequence: TGTGCCAGCTCACCAAAACAGGGCGGTGAAGCTTTCTTT.

V and J are TRBV29-1 and TRBJ1-2; a possible D gene is TRBD1 (5 bases). Per germline, CDR1 SQVTM and CDR2 ANQGSEA. The CDR3 runs 12 residues. The germline V and J ends were trimmed by 6 bases and 5 bases, with 13 bases remaining between them. This CDR3 is CSVADREYGYTF. In DNA, the CDR3 is TGCAGCGTGGCAGACAGAGAGTATGGCTACACCTTC.

This clone was counted a single time. The chain links TRBV5-4 to TRBJ2-1; a possible D gene is TRBD1 (6 bases). The CDR3 has 16 residues. Looked up from germline, CDR1 is SGHNT and CDR2 is YYREEE (reference sequence). Trimming took off 2 bases at V and 7 bases at J, with 19 bases between the two ends. The CDR3 sequence is CASSFGTPDVMNEQFF. The CDR3 nucleotides are TGTGCCAGCAGCTTCGGGACACCCGATGTAATGAATGAGCAGTTCTTC.

The chain recombines TRBV9 with TRBJ1-1; maybe TRBD1 (5 bases). The CDR3 is made up of 15 amino acids. Per germline, CDR1 SGDLS and CDR2 YYNGEE. V dropped 0 bases and J dropped 4 bases, with 13 bases sitting between them. The CDR3 spells CASSVGPGRSTEAFF. DNA of the CDR3: TGTGCCAGCAGCGTAGGGCCGGGGCGCTCCACTGAAGCTTTCTTT.

This clone was seen only once. At the DNA level, this CDR3 is encoded by other sequences in the same sample as well. J is TRBJ2-7 and V is TRBV28; D gene ambiguous. Germline assignment: CDR1 MDHEN and CDR2 SYDVKM. The CDR3 length is 12 residues. V lost 5 bases and J lost 0, with 5 bases in between. Here the CDR3 reads CASSRDSYEQYF. DNA of the CDR3: TGTGCCAGCAGTCGCGACTCCTACGAGCAGTACTTC.

As concerns this clone: A junction boundary mismatches the germline segment, possibly from a read error. The chain recombines TRBV7-7 with TRBJ2-1; no firm D call. The germline V gene encodes CDR1 SSHAT and CDR2 FNYEAQ (reference sequence). The CDR3 is 13 residues long. The CDR3 spells CASSFRLNNEQFF. The DNA of the CDR3 is TGTGCTAGCAGCTTTCGACTTAACAATGAGCAGTTCTTC.

V is TRBV4-2 and J is TRBJ2-3; TRBD2 matches 11 bases. The CDR3 has 19 amino acids. The germline V gene has CDR1 LGHNA and CDR2 YNFKEQ. V shed 3 bases, J shed 4 bases, and the junction held 15 bases outside the gene matches. CDR3 coding DNA: TGTGCCAGCAGCCAGGCAACACTAGCGGGAGCCAACAGGGCAGATACGCAGTATTTT. It encodes CASSQATLAGANRADTQYF.

The chain recombines TRBV29-1 with TRBJ2-4; D is unclear. The CDR3 contains 12 residues. The V gene's germline CDR1 is SQVTM and CDR2 ANQGSEA. The CDR3 reads CSANLAKNIQYF. For the CDR3, the DNA is TGCAGTGCCAACCTAGCCAAAAACATTCAGTACTTC.

The rearrangement joins TRBV11-2 to TRBJ2-3; 11 bases are shared with TRBD1. Germline CDR1 and CDR2: SGHAT and FQNNGV. The CDR3 runs 16 residues. J was trimmed by 3 bases and V by 5 bases; bases with no gene match: 7. The CDR3 loop is CASSLGDRGITDTQYF. CDR3 DNA: TGTGCCAGCAGCCTCGGGGACAGGGGGATTACAGATACGCAGTATTTT.

The chain recombines TRBV11-2 with TRBJ2-1, with a weak D call TRBD2 (5 bases). The CDR3 is made up of 16 amino acids. Trimming took off 4 bases at V and 1 base at J, with 14 bases between the two ends. Germline assignment: CDR1 SGHAT and CDR2 FQNNGV. CDR3 protein: CASSYRGAVSYNEQFF. CDR3 in DNA: TGTGCCAGCAGCTACAGAGGAGCGGTTTCCTACAATGAGCAGTTCTTC.

The chain combines TRBV7-2 with TRBJ2-3; maybe TRBD2 (6 bases). The V end was cut by 0 bases, the J end by 4 bases, with 14 bases between. The CDR3 runs to 16 residues. Per germline, CDR1 SGHTA and CDR2 FQGNSA. DNA of the CDR3: TGTGCCAGCAGCTTAGCAGGCGGGACCAGGGCAGATACGCAGTATTTT. Translating it yields CASSLAGGTRADTQYF.

V usage is TRBV28 and J usage is TRBJ2-3, with TRBD1 matching over 10 bases. Germline lookup yields CDR1 MDHEN and CDR2 SYDVKM. Trimming at V came to 5 bases and at J to 2 bases, leaving 4 bases not matched to a gene. There are 15 residues in the CDR3. The CDR3 nucleotides read TGTGCCAGCAGTCCGACAGGGGGCTTCACAGATACGCAGTATTTT. Its translation: CASSPTGGFTDTQYF.

The J gene is TRBJ2-3, the V gene TRBV9; D is ambiguous. The ends were cut back, 3 bases at V and 5 bases at J, with 13 bases in the middle. This CDR3 has 14 residues. CDR1 and CDR2 from the germline V gene are SGDLS and YYNGEE. CDR3 in DNA: TGTGCCAGCAGCGGCGGTTGGGGTGAAGATACGCAGTATTTT. Translated: CASSGGWGEDTQYF.

The chain has TRBV19 and TRBJ2-2; D is possibly TRBD1 (5 bases). This CDR3 comprises 12 residues. V lost 6 bases to trimming and J lost 4 bases, with 6 bases between them. Germline V gives CDR1 LNHDA, CDR2 SQIVND (reference sequence). CDR3 DNA sequence: TGTGCCAGTAGGGGGCTCACCGGGGAGCTGTTTTTT. Translation gives CASRGLTGELFF.